This TCR beta chain was identified in a study of blood T cell repertoires in COVID-19. Study background: Acute-phase and convalescent COVID-19 samples originated in the United States, Italy and Spain. T cells, B-cell-depleted T cells, or PBMCs provided the cDNA or gDNA that served as material.

Per the study methods: Amplified reference gene primers provided the basis for estimating nucleated cell counts. Assay used: immunoSEQ multiplex PCR; TCRdb lists only in-frame clones, some missing. From that table come the V and J calls and clone size; the DNA was used to work out D and trimming. This table holds roughly 59,000 clones, around 85% found once. The V segment lost 8 bases and the J segment 8 bases; nucleotides outside the gene matches: 6. Germline V gives CDR1 SEHNR, CDR2 FQNEAQ (reference sequence). The CDR3 has 13 residues. This sequence joins TRBV7-9 and TRBJ1-4; 9 bases line up with TRBD1. What was sequenced was peripheral blood. The sequence was collected from a human donor in a cohort sampled during active COVID-19. CDR3 loop: CASWGQGREKLFF. The CDR3, as DNA: TGTGCCAGCTGGGGACAGGGAAGAGAAAAACTGTTTTTT. Full variable domain (missing parts from reference TRBV7-9 and TRBJ1-4): DTGVSQNPRHKITKRGQNVTFRCDPISEHNRLYWYRQTLGQGPEFLTYFQNEAQLEKSRLLSDRFSAERPKGSFSTLEIQRTEQGDSAMYLCASWGQGREKLFFGSGTQLSVL.